The sequence of this T cell receptor (beta chain) was determined in a study of beta chain features in type 1 diabetes (dated by TCRdb to 2016 to 2019). Study-wide context: No differences in mean age, gender distribution, total cell number or subset yield were found between patients and healthy donors. The study compared the TCRB repertoires of sorted circulating CD4+ T cell subsets in recently diagnosed type 1 diabetes patients with those in matched healthy donors. A total of around 110,000,000 sorted cells were examined across all samples, and RNA yield correlated strongly with the number of cells per subset. Naive and central memory subsets were obtained from all 30 or so donors, but regulatory and stem cell-like memory subsets were isolated from only 8 patients and roughly eight healthy donors.

Notes on this clone: The specificity of this receptor is unknown. No much larger clone exists at a distance of one base, and base qualities are not known.

From each donor, a single peripheral blood sample of approximately 0.11 L on average was drawn into heparinised tubes. A BD FACSAria II was used to sort naive, central memory, regulatory and stem cell-like memory CD4+ T cells with a panel that included CD45RO, CCR7, CD25, CD127, CD95 and CD27. A purity above 95% was achieved for all sorted populations. Right away, PBMCs were isolated by Lymphoprep density gradient centrifugation and were stained directly, with no culture step. To minimize batch effects, samples were stained and sorted in pairs, one healthy donor with one patient per experiment. Paper-wide results and their limitations: PCR might favor shorter templates, but patient and control samples were amplified and corrected together, so any skew would affect both groups equally. Type 1 diabetes patients showed a moderate but significant shortening of TCRB CDR3 length in all four CD4+ subsets. Naive, central memory and regulatory TCRB repertoires appeared to be more similar among patients than among healthy donors. Only small numbers of individuals were included in the HLA sub-analyses, which left unresolved whether HLA type had any influence on TCRB rearrangement. Because cDNA was sequenced instead of genomic DNA, highly expressing activated cells could be over-represented, though the groups showed no difference in activation or CD3 levels. At VDJ recombination sites, type 1 diabetes patients had fewer insertions and more deleted nucleotides, which implies abnormalities in thymic rearrangement.

The entire amount of isolated RNA was reverse transcribed using the High Capacity cDNA Reverse Transcription Kit, so the sequenced TCRB transcripts were expressed ones. Naive, central memory and regulatory T cell samples underwent deep immunoSEQ sequencing, averaging approximately 3.3 million total reads per sample. Sorted cells were lysed in RLT buffer and RNA was extracted with DNase-treated RNeasy Micro or Mini kits, depending on cell number. Each cell subset was processed on its own to prevent cross-contamination, while patient and healthy donor samples were processed together. The immunoSEQ multiplex PCR was used to amplify TCRB sequences from cDNA, yielding 87-bp fragments that span the CDR3 region. The amplicons were sequenced using the Illumina HiSeq platform. Per the source publication's procedure: PCR bias was computationally corrected using synthetic template baselines, reads within Hamming distance 2 were collapsed, and singletons that could not be merged were discarded. Reads were aligned to IMGT to assign V, D and J genes, CDR3 length, and insertions or deletions at six rearrangement sites. Within each subset, clonotype counts were normalized to the number of sorted cells before true diversity and Gini coefficients were calculated with the tcR R package. The overlap coefficient, calculated on TCRB nucleotide sequences, was used to quantify repertoire sharing. TCRdb took over this immuneACCESS table, retaining in-frame rearrangements with V and J assigned. Such tables are incomplete; in checked studies, under half of the missing clones stem from an unresolved V gene, and the remainder is unexplained. D and trimming were read from the DNA, whereas the V and J calls and clone size are those reported in that table. This sample lists about 140,000 clones; 9% to 10% were detected once. Almost 0.65% of the sample is in the top ten clones.

Cut back by 6 bases and 3 bases, the V and J ends lie 20 bases apart. The CDR3 runs 16 residues from the cysteine to the phenylalanine. The only DNA kept is the CDR3, 48 bases in frame from the first base. CDR1 SNHLY and CDR2 FYNNEI were looked up in the germline V gene. The chain employs TRBV2 and TRBJ1-2; a tentative D match to TRBD1 spans 6 bases. The sample was central memory CD4+ T cells from blood. The receptor's source is a woman in her thirties or forties in good health. The nucleotides read TGTGCCAGCAGAGATCAAGGGGCAGGGGTCGACTATGGCTACACCTTC. Translated, it reads CASRDQGAGVDYGYTF.